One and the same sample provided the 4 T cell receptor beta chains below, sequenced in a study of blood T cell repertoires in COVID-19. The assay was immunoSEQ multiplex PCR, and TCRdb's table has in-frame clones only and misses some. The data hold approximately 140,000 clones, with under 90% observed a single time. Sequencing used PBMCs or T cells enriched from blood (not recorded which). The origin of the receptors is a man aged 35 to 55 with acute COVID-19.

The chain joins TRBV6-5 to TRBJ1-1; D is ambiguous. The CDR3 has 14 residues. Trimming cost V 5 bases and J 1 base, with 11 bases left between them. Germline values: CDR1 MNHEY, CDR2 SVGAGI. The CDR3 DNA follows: TGTGCCAGCAGTAGCCCGTGGGCGAACACTGAAGCTTTCTTT. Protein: CASSSPWANTEAFF.

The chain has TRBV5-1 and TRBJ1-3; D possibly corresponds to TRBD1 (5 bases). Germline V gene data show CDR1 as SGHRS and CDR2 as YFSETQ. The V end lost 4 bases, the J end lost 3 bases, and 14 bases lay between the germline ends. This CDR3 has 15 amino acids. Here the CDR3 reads CASSPGLNLGNTIYF. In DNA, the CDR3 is TGCGCCAGCAGCCCGGGACTGAACCTTGGAAACACCATATATTTT.

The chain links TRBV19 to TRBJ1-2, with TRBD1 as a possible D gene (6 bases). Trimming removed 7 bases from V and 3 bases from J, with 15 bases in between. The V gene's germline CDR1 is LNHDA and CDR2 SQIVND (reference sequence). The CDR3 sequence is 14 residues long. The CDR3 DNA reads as TGTGCCAGTACCTCACCGGGACAAGACTATGGCTACACCTTC. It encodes CASTSPGQDYGYTF.

CDR3 in amino acids: CASNPQGGTEAFF. CDR3 coding DNA: TGTGCCAGCAACCCTCAGGGCGGAACTGAAGCTTTCTTT. The genes are TRBV28 and TRBJ1-1; D perhaps matches TRBD1 (5 bases). The V and J ends lost 7 bases and 5 bases respectively, with 14 bases between them. Germline V gene data show CDR1 as MDHEN and CDR2 as SYDVKM. This CDR3 spans 13 amino acids.